The rows below give T cell receptor beta chains drawn from one sample of a study of cytomegalovirus exposure and HLA in healthy donors. The data were produced by immunoSEQ multiplex PCR, yet TCRdb's version contains in-frame clones alone and is incomplete. The sample shows 95,000 to 150,000 clones, about 74% of them seen only once. Sequencing was carried out using PBMCs. These receptors originate from a woman aged 40 to 50 in good health and CMV-seropositive. Each CDR3 is given with its conserved first and last residue. D genes are given only for firm matches. Clone size is given for some rows only: seen once, a few or many times, or a class if the clone is expanded.

.	TRBV6-1	TRBJ2-2	.	TGTGCCAGCAGTGACAGGGGGAACACCGGGGAGCTGTTTTTT	CASSDRGNTGELFF
few	TRBV10-3	TRBJ1-1	.	TGTGCCATCAGTGTTAGTTTGGAGGGAACTGAAGCTTTCTTT	CAISVSLEGTEAFF
few	TRBV30	TRBJ2-3	.	TGTGCCTGGAGTGTAGAACAGGCCACAGATACGCAGTATTTT	CAWSVEQATDTQYF
.	TRBV7-8	TRBJ2-7	TRBD2	TGTGCCAGCAGCTTTGCGGCGGGAGGGGGCTACGAGCAGTACTTC	CASSFAAGGGYEQYF
few	TRBV5-1	TRBJ2-6	.	TGCGCCAGCAGCTTGGGAGGGCTTGCTGGGGCCAACGTCCTGACTTTC	CASSLGGLAGANVLTF
.	TRBV6-4	TRBJ1-1	TRBD1	TGTGCCAGCAGTGAACAGGGGGGGACTGAAGCTTTCTTT	CASSEQGGTEAFF
.	TRBV2	TRBJ1-5	.	TGTGCCAGCAGCGCAAATACAGGGCAGCCCCAGCATTTT	CASSANTGQPQHF
few	TRBV2	TRBJ1-1	TRBD1	TGTGCCAGCAGGGCAGGACAGGGGGCTGGCGGTACTGAAGCTTTCTTT	CASRAGQGAGGTEAFF
.	TRBV28	TRBJ1-2	TRBD1	TGTGCCAGCAGTCCCTGGGACAGGGTTGGCTATGGCTACACCTTC	CASSPWDRVGYGYTF
.	TRBV4-3	TRBJ2-1	TRBD2	TGCGCCAGCAGTCAACTAGCGGGGGGGCTCCTGTTCTTC	CASSQLAGGLLFF
.	TRBV30	TRBJ2-7	.	TGTGCCTGGGGTCAGGGGCCCTACGAGCAGTACTTC	CAWGQGPYEQYF
.	TRBV7-8	TRBJ2-7	TRBD2	TGTGCCAGCAGCGGTACTAGCGGATACGAGCAGTACTTC	CASSGTSGYEQYF
.	TRBV9	TRBJ2-1	.	TGTGCCAGCAGCGTAGGAGCTGGGGGGAGCTCCTACAATGAGCAGTTCTTC	CASSVGAGGSSYNEQFF
.	TRBV5-1	TRBJ2-1	TRBD2	TGCGCCAGCAGTTGGGGGGGGGTAGCCCCAAGCGATGAGCAGTTCTTC	CASSWGGVAPSDEQFF
.	TRBV7-3	TRBJ2-1	.	TGTGCCAGCAGCTTAATGGGGGGAAATGAGCAGTTCTTC	CASSLMGGNEQFF
.	TRBV7-9	TRBJ2-5	TRBD2	TGTGCCAGCAGCTTCCAGCGGGGGGGCCCCGGCCAAGAGACCCAGTACTTC	CASSFQRGGPGQETQYF
.	TRBV16	TRBJ2-2	TRBD2	TGTGCCAGCAGCCCTACACCCGGACTAGCGGGGACCGGGGAGCTGTTTTTT	CASSPTPGLAGTGELFF
.	TRBV5-1	TRBJ2-7	TRBD2	TGCGCCAGCAGCCCTAATCCCAGCGGGAGCTGGTACGAGCAGTACTTC	CASSPNPSGSWYEQYF
few	TRBV2	TRBJ1-1	.	TGTGCCAGCAGTGTACAGGTGAACACTGAAGCTTTCTTT	CASSVQVNTEAFF
.	TRBV5-1	TRBJ2-2	TRBD2	TGCGCCAGCAGCTTGGGGACTAGCGGGAGCGGGAACACCGGGGAGCTGTTTTTT	CASSLGTSGSGNTGELFF
.	TRBV11-3	TRBJ2-5	TRBD1	TGTGCCAGCAGCCAAGACGGCAGGGGGGAGACCCAGTACTTC	CASSQDGRGETQYF
.	TRBV6-1	TRBJ1-2	.	TGTGCCAGCAGTACCCTCCGGGACACCACGGCTGGCTACACCTTC	CASSTLRDTTAGYTF
.	TRBV27	TRBJ2-7	TRBD1	TGTGCCAGCAGTTCGACCGGGACAGGAGCCTACGAGCAGTACTTC	CASSSTGTGAYEQYF
.	TRBV6-6	TRBJ2-7	TRBD2	TGTGCCAGCAGTTACGCGGGAGAAGGCTACGAGCAGTACTTC	CASSYAGEGYEQYF
.	TRBV19	TRBJ1-1	TRBD1	TGTGCCAGTAGTCTAGGGGGCAGCCTGGAAGCTTTCTTT	CASSLGGSLEAFF
.	TRBV7-3	TRBJ1-1	.	TGTGCCAGCAGCTTAAGGGGAGGGCTCACTGAAGCTTTCTTT	CASSLRGGLTEAFF
.	TRBV9	TRBJ2-2	TRBD2	TGTGCCAGCAGCCCTAGAGGCGGGAGAAACACCGGGGAGCTGTTTTTT	CASSPRGGRNTGELFF
.	TRBV11-2	TRBJ1-1	.	TGTGCCAGCAGGGACAGCCCGTCCGCTGAAGCTTTCTTT	CASRDSPSAEAFF
.	TRBV11-2	TRBJ2-3	.	TGTGCCAGCAGCCCCGGGGAGCAGGGGAGAGCAGATACGCAGTATTTT	CASSPGEQGRADTQYF
once	TRBV6-1	TRBJ2-7	TRBD1	TGTGCCTCCCGGGACAGGGGTTACGAGCAGTACTTC	CASRDRGYEQYF
.	TRBV2	TRBJ2-5	TRBD2	TGTGCCAGCAAGGGGACTAGCGGGAAGGTAGAGACCCAGTACTTC	CASKGTSGKVETQYF
.	TRBV4-1	TRBJ1-6	TRBD1	TGCGCCAGCAGCCTTTCAGGGGGCTCGGATTCACCCCTCCACTTT	CASSLSGGSDSPLHF
.	TRBV7-9	TRBJ1-1	.	TGTGCCAGCAGCCGGATCCAGGGGAACACTGAAGCTTTCTTT	CASSRIQGNTEAFF
.	TRBV29-1	TRBJ2-1	TRBD2	TGCAGCGTTGCGGCGGGGGGGCGAAATGAGCAGTTCTTC	CSVAAGGRNEQFF
few	TRBV5-1	TRBJ1-1	.	TGCGCCAGCAGCCCCCTGCAGGGAGGGAACACTGAAGCTTTCTTT	CASSPLQGGNTEAFF
.	TRBV7-9	TRBJ1-6	TRBD1	TGTGCCAGCAGCCATCCCTCCGGGACAGTCAATTCACCCCTCCACTTT	CASSHPSGTVNSPLHF
.	TRBV1	TRBJ2-5	.	TGCACCAGCAGCCAAGACGCCCCGTGGGCGGGTTGCGGCGGAGAGACCCAGTACTTC	CTSSQDAPWAGCGGETQYF
.	TRBV5-1	TRBJ2-7	.	TGCGCCAGCAGCTTGGCAGGGGGGACCTACGAGCAGTACTTC	CASSLAGGTYEQYF
.	TRBV5-8	TRBJ2-5	.	TGTGCCAGCACCCCGGGACTCATCCAAGAGACCCAGTACTTC	CASTPGLIQETQYF
.	TRBV19	TRBJ1-2	.	TGTGCCAGTAGTCGCACCCTGCTCAGAGACACCATCTATGGCTACACCTTC	CASSRTLLRDTIYGYTF
.	TRBV5-8	TRBJ1-2	TRBD1	TGTGCCAGCAGCAGAGACAGGGGGGCCTATGGCTACACCTTC	CASSRDRGAYGYTF
.	TRBV5-6	TRBJ2-7	TRBD2	TGTGCCAGCAGCTCGCGGACTAGCGGGAGTTACGAGCAGTACTTC	CASSSRTSGSYEQYF
.	TRBV13	TRBJ1-4	.	TGTGCCAGCAGCCCAGGGGTATTTGGTGAAAAACTGTTTTTT	CASSPGVFGEKLFF